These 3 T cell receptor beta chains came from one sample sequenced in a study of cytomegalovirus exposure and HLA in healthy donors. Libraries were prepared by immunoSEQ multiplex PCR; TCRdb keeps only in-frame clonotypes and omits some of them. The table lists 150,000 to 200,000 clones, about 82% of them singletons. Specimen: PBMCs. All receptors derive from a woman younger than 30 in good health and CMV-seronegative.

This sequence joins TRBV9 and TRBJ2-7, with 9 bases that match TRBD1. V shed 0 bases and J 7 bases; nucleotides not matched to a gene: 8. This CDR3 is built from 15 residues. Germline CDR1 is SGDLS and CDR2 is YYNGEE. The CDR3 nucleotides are TGTGCCAGCAGCGTAGCTGGACAGGGGTTAGGTGAGCAGTACTTC. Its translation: CASSVAGQGLGEQYF. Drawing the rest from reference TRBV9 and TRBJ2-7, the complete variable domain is DSGVTQTPKHLITATGQRVTLRCSPRSGDLSVYWYQQSLDQGLQFLIQYYNGEERAKGNILERFSAQQFPDLHSELNLSSLELGDSALYFCASSVAGQGLGEQYFGPGTRLTVT.

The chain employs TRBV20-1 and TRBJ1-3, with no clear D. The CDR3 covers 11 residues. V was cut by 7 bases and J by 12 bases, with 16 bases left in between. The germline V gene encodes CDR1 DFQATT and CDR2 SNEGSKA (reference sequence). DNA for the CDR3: TGCAGTGGAGTCTTCGGGGAAGTCATATATTTT. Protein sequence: CSGVFGEVIYF.

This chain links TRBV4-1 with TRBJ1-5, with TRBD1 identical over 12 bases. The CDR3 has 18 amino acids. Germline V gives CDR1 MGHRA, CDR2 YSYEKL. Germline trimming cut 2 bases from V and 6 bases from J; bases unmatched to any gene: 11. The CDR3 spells CASSQRRLGTGGTQPQHF. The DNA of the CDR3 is TGCGCCAGCAGCCAACGCAGGTTGGGGACAGGGGGCACTCAGCCCCAGCATTTT.